The 28 T cell receptor beta chains below come from one sample, sequenced in a study of regulatory T cells in long-lasting Graves disease. Arm-PCR of CDR3 regions and iRepertoire HTBI primers were used to build TCR beta libraries. Using its own MiXCR run on the multiplex PCR reads, TCRdb lists one record per CDR3 protein. The data contain 350,000 to 400,000 distinct CDR3 sequences, about 14% of them singletons. Documented time point: newly diagnosed GD, antithyroid drugs for less than 3 months. With RNA extracted from PBMCs as input, the TCR library was made. The source was peripheral blood mononuclear cells (PBMCs), collected at new diagnosis, from a patient treated with antithyroid drugs. The source of these receptors is a female donor with Graves disease.

This clonotype was seen a handful of times. This chain connects TRBV10-3 to TRBJ2-3, with D perhaps assigned TRBD1 or TRBD2 (5 bases each). The ends were cut back, 8 bases at V and 0 bases at J, with 9 bases in the middle. Germline V gene sequence: CDR1 ENHRY, CDR2 SYGVKD. CDR3 length: 13 residues. CDR3 residues: CAIRDGSTDTQYF. DNA for the CDR3: TGTGCCATCCGGGACGGTAGCACAGATACGCAGTATTTT.

The chain employs TRBV5-1 and TRBJ2-7; D remains unclear. With 3 bases removed from V and 7 bases from J, the gap between germline ends came to 14 bases. The CDR3 consists of 13 residues. CDR1 and CDR2 (germline): SGHRS, YFSETQ. The CDR3 nucleotides are TGCGCCAGCAGCTGGTCTTTGCCGTGGGAGCAGTACTTC. It translates to CASSWSLPWEQYF.

This clonotype was counted at least ten times. The V and J genes are TRBV6-1 and TRBJ2-3; 10 nucleotides line up with TRBD1. This CDR3 comprises 13 residues. The V gene end was trimmed by 8 bases and the J gene end by 5 bases; junction bases not matched to a gene: 4. Germline V lookup: CDR1 MNHNS, CDR2 SASEGT. CDR3 in DNA: TGTGCCAGCGCTAGGACAGGGGGAGATACGCAGTATTTT. Translating it yields CASARTGGDTQYF.

In its sample, this clonotype was seen many times. At one of its ends the junction is not consistent with the germline gene, which may arise from a read error. This chain links TRBV4-3 with TRBJ1-5; maybe TRBD1 (6 bases). Germline CDR1 LGHNA, CDR2 YSLEER. The CDR3 sequence is 13 residues long. The CDR3 region has the DNA TGTGCCAGCAGTCCTCGGACAGATCAGCCCCAGCATTTT. Protein: CASSPRTDQPQHF.

This clonotype was picked up many times. V usage is TRBV12-3 or TRBV12-4 and J usage is TRBJ2-5; 7 bases match TRBD1. The CDR3 totals 17 residues. The J segment lost 1 base and the V segment lost 3 bases, leaving 11 bases of the junction unmatched. The CDR3: CASSFDRDRGFQETQYF. CDR3 coding DNA: TGTGCCAGCAGTTTTGATCGGGACAGAGGATTCCAAGAGACCCAGTACTTC.

The V gene is TRBV19, the J gene TRBJ2-1; 9 bases agree with TRBD2. The CDR3 has 15 residues. CDR1 LNHDA and CDR2 SQIVND come from the germline V gene (reference sequence). J was trimmed by 4 bases and V by 6 bases; bases with no gene match: 7. The CDR3 DNA reads TGTGCCAGTAGGTTAGCGGGAGATCGGTACAATGAGCAGTTCTTC. The encoded protein is CASRLAGDRYNEQFF.

The rearrangement joins TRBV27 to TRBJ2-1; no definite D call. The germline CDR1 and CDR2 sequences are MNHEY and SMNVEV (reference sequence). The CDR3 totals 13 residues. Between the trimmed V and J ends, which lost 0 bases and 14 bases, there was a span of 14 bases. CDR3: CASSLSKLVVEFF. The CDR3 nucleotides read TGTGCCAGCAGTTTATCTAAGCTAGTCGTTGAGTTCTTC.

As regards this clonotype: Given a far larger clone just one base away, this is likely a sequencing read error. The chain employs TRBV3-1 and TRBJ2-1; TRBD2 aligns across 8 bases. CDR3 length equals 15 residues. V trimming: 6 bases; J trimming: 15 bases; junction bases outside the gene matches: 19. Germline-derived CDR1 and CDR2 are LGHDT and YNNKEL (reference sequence). The CDR3 region is CASRTGGWGPRERFF. In DNA form, the CDR3 reads TGTGCCAGCAGGACGGGAGGGTGGGGTCCGCGGGAACGGTTCTTC.

The table lists this clonotype with many counts. The chain couples TRBV11-2 to TRBJ2-3; 11 bases align to TRBD2. Germline V gene data show CDR1 as SGHAT and CDR2 as FQNNGV. CDR3 size: 13 residues. V dropped 0 bases and J dropped 10; count of bases not matched to a gene: 0. The CDR3 DNA reads TGTGCCAGCAGCTTAGAGACTAGCGGGGCGCAGTATTTT. Amino acid sequence: CASSLETSGAQYF.

This clonotype was detected a few times. The rearrangement uses TRBV12-5 and TRBJ1-4; D is ambiguous. The CDR3 length is 14 residues. The germline V gene has CDR1 LGHNT and CDR2 FRNRAP. V lost 3 bases and J lost 8, with 13 bases in between. This CDR3 reads CASGLWGFREKLFF. The CDR3 bases are TGTGCTAGTGGTTTATGGGGTTTTAGGGAAAAACTGTTTTTT.

In this sample, this clonotype turned up many times. The rearrangement uses TRBV18 and TRBJ1-1; the match to TRBD1 covers 8 bases. The germline V gene encodes CDR1 KGHSH and CDR2 LQKENI. V trimming: 8 bases; J trimming: 3 bases; junction bases outside the gene matches: 5. This CDR3 has 13 amino acids. The CDR3, as DNA: TGTGCCAGCGGACAGGGATTGGACACTGAAGCTTTCTTT. Its translation is CASGQGLDTEAFF.

This CDR3 reads CASSLHVAGGVEAFF. CDR3 DNA: TGTGCCAGCAGCTTACATGTTGCAGGGGGCGTTGAAGCTTTCTTT. The chain carries TRBV7-9 and TRBJ1-1, with TRBD1 matching 8 bases. There are 15 residues in the CDR3. From germline, CDR1 is SEHNR and CDR2 FQNEAQ (reference sequence). V dropped 2 bases and J dropped 7; count of bases not matched to a gene: 9.

This clonotype showed up many times. The chain has TRBV6-1 and TRBJ2-3; D uncertain. Germline CDR1 is MNHNS and CDR2 is SASEGT. V was clipped by 6 bases and J by 0 bases, with 16 bases between them. This CDR3 spans 16 amino acids. The CDR3 sequence is CASRARLDRSTDTQYF. The CDR3 region has the DNA TGTGCCAGCAGGGCCCGACTCGATCGCAGCACAGATACGCAGTATTTT.

A few counts support this clonotype. The chain recombines TRBV29-1 with TRBJ2-1, with no clear D. This CDR3 spans 11 amino acids. Trimming cost V 3 bases and J 8 bases, with 8 bases left between them. Germline loops: CDR1 SQVTM, CDR2 ANQGSEA. The CDR3 nucleotides are TGCAGCGTTGACCGAAGGGATGAGCAGTTCTTC. It yields the protein CSVDRRDEQFF.

This clonotype turned up a few times. The chain employs TRBV5-1 and TRBJ2-1; D may be TRBD1 or TRBD2 (5 bases each). This CDR3 spans 18 amino acids. CDR1 is SGHRS, CDR2 YFSETQ, per germline. V was pared by 1 base and J by 0 bases, with 17 bases between. This CDR3 reads CASSLRVPGRDSYNEQFF. For the CDR3, the DNA is TGCGCCAGCAGCTTGAGGGTCCCGGGACGGGACTCCTACAATGAGCAGTTCTTC.

This clonotype has ten or more counts. This chain joins TRBV5-1 and TRBJ2-1, with a possible D match to TRBD1 (6 bases). V was pared by 5 bases and J by 0 bases, with 18 bases between. CDR3 size: 17 residues. Germline V gene sequence: CDR1 SGHRS, CDR2 YFSETQ. The CDR3 DNA reads as TGCGCCAGCAGTCTACAGGGTACGGGAAGCTCCTACAATGAGCAGTTCTTC. Encoded protein: CASSLQGTGSSYNEQFF.

This clonotype was observed at least ten times. This chain joins TRBV12-3 or TRBV12-4 and TRBJ2-5; TRBD1 matches 8 bases. The CDR3 length is 12 residues. After removal of 6 bases from V and 6 bases from J, the junction contained 3 bases not matched to a gene. The CDR3 bases are TGTGCCAGCAGGGCAGGGGGCAAGACCCAGTACTTC. It translates to CASRAGGKTQYF.

The gene calls are TRBV12-3 or TRBV12-4 and TRBJ2-7, with D possibly TRBD2 on 6 matching bases. The CDR3 contains 13 residues. Trimming removed 5 bases at V and 5 bases at J, with 13 bases between. CDR3 sequence reads: CASSRGLRNEQYF. The CDR3 DNA follows: TGTGCCAGCAGTCGGGGACTTCGTAACGAGCAGTACTTC.

This clonotype was recorded many times. The chain has TRBV5-5 and TRBJ2-4; TRBD2 matches at 7 bases. The CDR3 is 17 amino acids. CDR1 is SGHKS and CDR2 is YYEKEE in the germline V gene (reference sequence). V shed 4 bases and J 0 bases; nucleotides not matched to a gene: 10. In nucleotides, the CDR3 is TGTGCCAGCAGCGCCTCGGGGGGTTACTTAGCCAAAAACATTCAGTACTTC. This sequence encodes CASSASGGYLAKNIQYF.

This clonotype was observed at least ten times. The V gene is TRBV5-4, the J gene TRBJ2-1; TRBD1 or TRBD2 may be the D gene (5 bases each). The V end lost 4 bases, the J end lost 9 bases, and 11 bases lay between the germline ends. Germline CDR1 and CDR2: SGHNT and YYREEE (reference sequence). This CDR3 contains 12 residues. The CDR3 region is CASSPEGIEQFF. The CDR3 nucleotides read TGTGCCAGCAGCCCAGAGGGGATTGAGCAGTTCTTC.

The V and J genes are TRBV27 and TRBJ1-2; D remains unclear. V shed 4 bases and J shed 8 bases, with 17 bases lying between them. Germline CDR1 is MNHEY and CDR2 is SMNVEV (reference sequence). The CDR3 is 14 amino acids. The CDR3 region has the DNA TGTGCCAGCAGTTCTGACTACGTCGAGGGAGGCTACACCTTC. It encodes CASSSDYVEGGYTF.

This clonotype was observed many times. V usage is TRBV5-6 and J usage is TRBJ1-1, with a possible D match to TRBD1 (5 bases). Germline loops: CDR1 SGHDT, CDR2 YYEEEE. The CDR3 sequence is 15 residues long. V was trimmed by 3 bases and J by 1 base, leaving 13 bases between them. The chain's CDR3 is CASSSIRDGNTEAFF. In nucleotides, the CDR3 is TGTGCCAGCAGCTCGATCCGGGACGGGAACACTGAAGCTTTCTTT.

Worth noting for this clonotype: Since a much larger clone is just one base distant, this may be a read error. J is TRBJ2-3 and V is TRBV7-2; 8 nucleotides line up with TRBD2. Germline CDR1 SGHTA, CDR2 FQGNSA. The length of the CDR3 is 13 residues. The CDR3 coding sequence is TGTGCCAGCGGCTTAGGCGGGAGGGATACGCAGTATTTT. Encoded protein: CASGLGGRDTQYF.

At least ten counts were recorded for this clonotype. The chain links TRBV7-2 to TRBJ2-1; maybe TRBD1 (6 bases). CDR3 length: 14 residues. Trimming left V 6 bases short and J 4 bases short, with 13 bases between. Germline V gene sequence: CDR1 SGHTA, CDR2 FQGNSA. The CDR3 loop reads CASSQGTPYNEQFF. The CDR3 nucleotides read TGTGCCAGCAGTCAAGGGACACCGTACAATGAGCAGTTCTTC.

This clonotype occurred many times. The rearrangement uses TRBV7-9 and TRBJ2-1; D ambiguous. V was cut by 3 bases and J by 8 bases, with 5 bases left in between. The germline gives CDR1 SEHNR, CDR2 FQNEAQ (reference sequence). This CDR3 region has 11 residues. Here the CDR3 DNA reads TGTGCCAGCAGCTTCACGGATGAGCAGTTCTTC. Its protein is CASSFTDEQFF. Filled out from reference TRBV7-9 and TRBJ2-1, the complete variable domain reads DTGVSQNPRHKITKRGQNVTFRCDPISEHNRLYWYRQTLGQGPEFLTYFQNEAQLEKSRLLSDRFSAERPKGSFSTLEIQRTEQGDSAMYLCASSFTDEQFFGPGTRLTVL.

This clonotype has just a few counts. The chain employs TRBV2 and TRBJ2-4; no clear D. Trimming pared 3 bases from V and 2 bases from J, leaving 5 bases between. CDR3 length equals 13 residues. In germline, CDR1 is SNHLY, CDR2 FYNNEI. As DNA, the CDR3 is TGTGCCAGCAGTGAGGTCACCAAAAACATTCAGTACTTC. Its translation: CASSEVTKNIQYF.

This clonotype was seen ten or more times. The chain recombines TRBV30 with TRBJ1-4; 7 nucleotides line up with TRBD1. This CDR3 region has 16 residues. With V trimmed by 4 bases and J by 8 bases, 16 bases remained unmatched. The germline gives CDR1 GTSNPN, CDR2 SVGIG (reference sequence). CDR3 DNA sequence: TGTGCCTGGAATGCGGGACAGTGGGAGAGGTACGAAAAACTGTTTTTT. This codes for CAWNAGQWERYEKLFF.

This clonotype was detected many times. One junction end disagrees with the germline gene, perhaps due to a read error. V gene TRBV9 combines with J gene TRBJ1-1; D call uncertain. The CDR3 sequence is 13 residues long. The germline V gene has CDR1 SGDLS and CDR2 YYNGEE. Written as DNA, the CDR3 is TGTGCCAGCAGTGTAGAGGGTAACACTGAAGCTTTCTTT. Its translation: CASSVEGNTEAFF.